The 16 T cell receptor beta chains below all came from one sample that was sequenced in a study of OX40 agonist ivuxolimab in advanced cancers. Preparation of the library involved the immunoSEQ multiplex PCR assay. Held by TCRdb, this immuneACCESS table contains in-frame sequences only and omits some clones. Under half of the omission traces to an unresolved V gene where checked; the cause of the rest is unknown. Within this sample are roughly 68,000 clones, with about nine tenths of them counted one time only. The ten largest clones represent approximately 8% of the sample. Material: CD4+ or CD8+ T cells sorted from blood, obtained in a trial of the OX40 agonist ivuxolimab. These TCRs come from an adult with an advanced solid tumor such as melanoma, head and neck, liver or kidney cancer.

The chain recombines TRBV7-2 with TRBJ2-7; 7 bases are shared with TRBD1. CDR3 size: 15 residues. Germline CDR1 reads SGHTA; CDR2 reads FQGNSA. Trimming removed 3 bases from V and 1 base from J; junction bases left unmatched: 6. The CDR3 sequence is CASSLGTAVSYEQYF. The DNA for the CDR3 is TGTGCCAGCAGCTTGGGGACAGCGGTTTCCTACGAGCAGTACTTC.

The chain links TRBV5-1 to TRBJ1-1, with D perhaps matching TRBD1 (5 bases). V was pared by 4 bases and J by 0 bases, with 7 bases between. Germline V gives CDR1 SGHRS, CDR2 YFSETQ. The CDR3 is 13 residues long. CDR3: CASSQGMNTEAFF. For the CDR3, the DNA is TGCGCCAGCAGCCAGGGCATGAACACTGAAGCTTTCTTT.

This rearrangement joins TRBV5-1 to TRBJ2-2; D is unresolved. This CDR3 contains 13 residues. Trimming shortened V by 4 bases and J by 2 bases, and 6 bases separated the two germline ends. Germline loops: CDR1 SGHRS, CDR2 YFSETQ. CDR3 sequence: CASSAENTGELFF. CDR3 coding DNA: TGCGCCAGCAGCGCTGAAAACACCGGGGAGCTGTTTTTT.

The sample holds one count of this clone. V and J are TRBV29-1 and TRBJ2-3; a possible D gene is TRBD1 (5 bases). Germline V gives CDR1 SQVTM, CDR2 ANQGSEA. V was cut by 4 bases and J by 2 bases, with 10 bases left in between. The CDR3 is 13 residues long. CDR3 nucleotides: TGCAGCGTTGTAAAAGGGGACACAGATACGCAGTATTTT. It specifies CSVVKGDTDTQYF.

This clone has just a few counts. In DNA form, the CDR3 reads TGTGCCAGCAGCTTACGTCCGCGGGGGGTCGCAGATACGCAGTATTTT. Encoded protein: CASSLRPRGVADTQYF. V and J are TRBV7-2 and TRBJ2-3; TRBD2 matches 8 bases. Germline CDR1 reads SGHTA; CDR2 reads FQGNSA. Losses at the gene ends were 2 bases for V and 4 bases for J; bases not matched to a gene: 8. The CDR3 runs 16 residues.

This chain joins TRBV5-8 and TRBJ1-2; D unclear. Per germline, CDR1 SGHTS and CDR2 YDEGEE. Trimming took 0 bases from V and 3 from J, leaving 9 bases between them. There are 14 residues in the CDR3. The CDR3 here is CASSLATDYYGYTF. The CDR3 DNA reads TGTGCCAGCAGCTTGGCCACGGACTACTATGGCTACACCTTC.

The chain combines TRBV10-3 with TRBJ1-2; unclear D gene. The CDR3 is made up of 13 amino acids. From germline, CDR1 is ENHRY and CDR2 SYGVKD. Trimming removed 10 bases at V and 8 bases at J, with 20 bases between. CDR3 residues: CATVSQVGGGYTF. The DNA of the CDR3 is TGTGCCACCGTATCGCAGGTCGGAGGCGGCTACACCTTC.

V gene TRBV5-1 combines with J gene TRBJ2-2; D is ambiguous. The CDR3 consists of 14 residues. In germline, CDR1 is SGHRS, CDR2 YFSETQ. V dropped 10 bases and J dropped 2 bases, with 15 bases sitting between them. The CDR3 sequence: CASEVQANTGELFF. DNA of the CDR3: TGCGCCTCCGAAGTTCAGGCCAACACCGGGGAGCTGTTTTTT.

This chain joins TRBV2 and TRBJ2-2; no reliable D call. This CDR3 spans 13 amino acids. Trimming cost V 3 bases and J 6 bases, with 8 bases left between them. The germline V gene encodes CDR1 SNHLY and CDR2 FYNNEI. The CDR3 DNA follows: TGTGCCAGCAGTGAGGAGCTCGCCGGGGAGCTGTTTTTT. Translating it yields CASSEELAGELFF.

The gene calls are TRBV27 and TRBJ2-7, with 11 bases identical to TRBD1. The germline CDR1 and CDR2 sequences are MNHEY and SMNVEV (reference sequence). CDR3 length: 14 amino acids. J gave up 2 bases and V 6 bases, and 3 bases lay outside the gene matches. CDR3 sequence: CASSSGQGAYEQYF. As DNA, the CDR3 is TGTGCCAGCAGCTCGGGACAGGGGGCCTACGAGCAGTACTTC.

The V gene is TRBV7-2, the J gene TRBJ1-1; 7 bases agree with TRBD1. The CDR3 runs to 13 residues. The J segment lost 5 bases and the V segment lost 5 bases, leaving 5 bases of the junction unmatched. Germline loops: CDR1 SGHTA, CDR2 FQGNSA. The CDR3 is CASSATGQTEAFF. The CDR3 region has the DNA TGTGCCAGCAGCGCGACAGGGCAAACTGAAGCTTTCTTT.

J is TRBJ2-2 and V is TRBV7-2; D possibly uses TRBD1 or TRBD2 (5 bases each). The CDR3 runs to 13 residues. Looked up from germline, CDR1 is SGHTA and CDR2 is FQGNSA. V lost 4 bases, J lost 5 bases, and 8 bases lay in between. CDR3 DNA: TGTGCCAGCAGCTCCTGGGGGACCGGGGAGCTGTTTTTT. Encoded protein: CASSSWGTGELFF.

The chain joins TRBV29-1 to TRBJ2-1; possible D gene TRBD1, 6 bases. Germline CDR1 reads SQVTM; CDR2 reads ANQGSEA. V lost 6 bases and J 4 bases, leaving 10 bases between the germline ends. The CDR3 sequence is 12 residues long. The CDR3 DNA reads TGCAGCGTGGATGACAGGTACAATGAGCAGTTCTTC. The encoded protein is CSVDDRYNEQFF.

The sample holds one count of this clone. The chain couples TRBV7-2 to TRBJ1-5; D is unresolved. The CDR3 has 13 amino acids. Trimming shortened V by 2 bases and J by 7 bases, and 9 bases separated the two germline ends. The V gene's germline CDR1 is SGHTA and CDR2 FQGNSA. The CDR3 spells CASSLRMGQPQHF. CDR3 bases: TGTGCCAGCAGCTTACGAATGGGCCAGCCCCAGCATTTT.

The rearrangement joins TRBV9 to TRBJ1-1; perhaps TRBD1 as D (6 bases). This CDR3 contains 14 residues. Trimming pared 3 bases from V and 5 bases from J, leaving 14 bases between. From germline, CDR1 is SGDLS and CDR2 YYNGEE. The CDR3 here is CASSAGTFETEAFF. The DNA of the CDR3 is TGTGCCAGCAGCGCCGGGACATTCGAGACTGAAGCTTTCTTT.

The rearrangement uses TRBV9 and TRBJ1-5, with unresolved D. The CDR3 is 14 residues long. CDR1 is SGDLS and CDR2 is YYNGEE in the germline V gene. Deletions cut 0 bases from V and 7 bases from J, with 11 bases between. The CDR3 loop is CASSVEGVGQPQHF. The CDR3 DNA follows: TGTGCCAGCAGCGTAGAAGGAGTTGGACAGCCCCAGCATTTT.